These T cell receptor beta chains were read from a single sample in a study of T cell responses to AZD1222 COVID-19 vaccine. Assay: immunoSEQ multiplex PCR; the TCRdb copy retains only in-frame clones and omits some. This repertoire shows some 120,000 clones, 70% to 90% found once; its top ten account for 8% to 10%. Source: peripheral blood, taken 28 days after the second AZD1222 dose. All receptors come from an adult who received the AZD1222 COVID-19 vaccine. CDR3s include the opening cysteine and the closing phenylalanine or tryptophan. A D gene is named only where the DNA matches it firmly. A row's size may be missing; if present it is once, few, many or a size class.

J	D	V	size	CDR3	DNA
TRBJ2-7	TRBD2	TRBV7-2	few	CASSLGGLAGGEQYF	TGTGCCAGCAGCTTAGGGGGACTAGCGGGAGGCGAGCAGTACTTC
TRBJ1-1	-	TRBV7-9	-	CASSLLMNTEAFF	TGTGCCAGCAGCTTACTCATGAACACTGAAGCTTTCTTT
TRBJ1-2	-	TRBV7-9	-	CASSRGLGGYGYTF	TGTGCCAGCAGCCGGGGCCTAGGGGGCTATGGCTACACCTTC
TRBJ1-1	-	TRBV5-1	once	CASSLFGGNTEAFF	TGCGCCAGCAGCTTGTTTGGGGGGAACACTGAAGCTTTCTTT
TRBJ2-2	-	TRBV3-1/TRBV3-2	-	CASSGVPWGRKNTGELFF	TGTGCCAGCAGCGGTGTTCCCTGGGGGCGGAAGAACACCGGGGAGCTGTTTTTT
TRBJ2-1	-	TRBV19	-	CASKGYNEQFF	TGTGCCAGTAAGGGGTACAATGAGCAGTTCTTC
TRBJ2-7	-	TRBV6-9	-	CASSSPDSLHEQYF	TGTGCCAGCAGTTCCCCCGACAGTCTACACGAGCAGTACTTC
TRBJ2-3	-	TRBV12-3/TRBV12-4	-	CASSLVEGDTQYF	TGTGCCAGCAGTTTAGTGGAGGGAGATACGCAGTATTTT
TRBJ2-3	TRBD2	TRBV7-9	-	CASSSDAWLAGGNTQYF	TGTGCCAGCAGCTCCGATGCGTGGCTAGCGGGGGGGAATACGCAGTATTTT
TRBJ1-4	-	TRBV5-6	-	CASSLVQAVTANEKLFF	TGTGCCAGCAGCTTGGTTCAGGCTGTGACGGCTAATGAAAAACTGTTTTTT
TRBJ2-7	TRBD2	TRBV5-4	-	CASSPGVAGSYEQYF	TGTGCCAGCAGCCCCGGGGTAGCGGGGTCCTACGAGCAGTACTTC
TRBJ1-5	-	TRBV5-5	-	CASSLEMRHQPQHF	TGTGCCAGCAGCTTGGAGATGAGACACCAGCCCCAGCATTTT
TRBJ2-7	-	TRBV7-9	-	CASSLVGYEQYF	TGTGCCAGCAGCTTAGTCGGCTACGAGCAGTACTTC
TRBJ2-5	-	TRBV18	-	CASSPQGGQQETQYF	TGTGCCAGCTCACCACAAGGGGGGCAGCAAGAGACCCAGTACTTC
TRBJ1-2	-	TRBV12-3/TRBV12-4	-	CASSQGIEGYTF	TGTGCCAGCAGCCAGGGGATAGAGGGCTACACCTTC
TRBJ1-1	-	TRBV19	-	CASRLDRNTEAFF	TGTGCCAGTAGGTTGGACAGGAACACTGAAGCTTTCTTT
TRBJ1-1	-	TRBV18	-	CASSPPDREAFF	TGTGCCAGCTCACCACCCGACAGGGAAGCTTTCTTT
TRBJ2-1	-	TRBV6-5	-	CASSDTSYNEQFF	TGTGCCAGCAGCGACACCTCCTACAATGAGCAGTTCTTC
TRBJ1-1	TRBD1	TRBV4-2	-	CASSPYGGQGGNTEAFF	TGTGCCAGCAGCCCTTACGGTGGACAGGGGGGGAACACTGAAGCTTTCTTT
TRBJ2-5	TRBD2	TRBV9	-	CASSPGLAGETQYF	TGTGCCAGCTCCCCGGGACTAGCGGGAGAGACCCAGTACTTC
TRBJ2-5	TRBD1	TRBV29-1	-	CSVERVQGARKYDQETQYF	TGCAGCGTTGAAAGGGTACAGGGGGCAAGGAAGTACGACCAAGAGACCCAGTACTTC
TRBJ2-2	-	TRBV10-3	-	CAIRSATGRSTGELFF	TGTGCCATCAGGTCAGCGACAGGACGGTCCACCGGGGAGCTGTTTTTT
TRBJ1-1	-	TRBV7-8	-	CASSQPGQLNTEAFF	TGTGCCAGCAGCCAACCCGGACAGTTGAACACTGAAGCTTTCTTT
TRBJ1-2	-	TRBV27	-	CASSLRTNYGYTF	TGTGCCAGCAGTCTACGGACCAACTATGGCTACACCTTC
TRBJ1-1	-	TRBV30	-	CAWTDDLENTEAFF	TGTGCCTGGACGGATGACCTCGAGAACACTGAAGCTTTCTTT
TRBJ1-2	TRBD1	TRBV18	-	CASSRPGQGNYGYTF	TGTGCCAGCTCACGACCGGGACAGGGGAACTATGGCTACACCTTC
TRBJ2-2	-	TRBV5-1	-	CASSPGGFTGELFF	TGCGCCAGCAGCCCAGGGGGGTTCACCGGGGAGCTGTTTTTT
TRBJ1-6	-	TRBV9	-	CASSDGRDYNSPLHF	TGTGCCAGCAGCGACGGACGAGATTATAATTCACCCCTCCACTTT
TRBJ1-5	-	TRBV30	-	CAWSVIGVGNQPQHF	TGTGCCTGGAGTGTAATTGGTGTCGGCAATCAGCCCCAGCATTTT
TRBJ1-5	-	TRBV4-2	few	CASSQEEGRAQHF	TGTGCCAGCAGCCAAGAGGAAGGCAGGGCCCAGCATTTT
TRBJ1-6	-	TRBV3-1/TRBV3-2	once	CASSQGDSHSPLHF	TGTGCCAGCAGCCAAGGAGACAGCCATTCACCCCTCCACTTT
TRBJ2-5	TRBD2	TRBV7-9	-	CASSRFRGLAVHLGGTQYF	TGTGCCAGCAGCCGGTTCAGGGGACTAGCGGTTCACTTAGGCGGGACCCAGTACTTC
TRBJ2-7	-	TRBV19	-	CASSIRGSGDEQYF	TGTGCCAGTAGTATTCGGGGCTCGGGTGACGAGCAGTACTTC
TRBJ1-2	-	TRBV5-6	-	CASSLSSYGYTF	TGTGCCAGCAGCCTATCTTCCTATGGCTACACCTTC
TRBJ1-3	TRBD1	TRBV5-1	-	CASSLQGASGNTIYF	TGCGCCAGCAGCTTACAGGGGGCCTCTGGAAACACCATATATTTT
TRBJ2-5	TRBD2	TRBV6-2/TRBV6-3	-	CASSTPTSGKETQYF	TGTGCCAGCAGCACCCCGACTAGCGGGAAGGAGACCCAGTACTTC
TRBJ2-7	-	TRBV5-1	once	CASSLEGAEVGQYF	TGCGCCAGCAGCTTGGAAGGGGCAGAGGTCGGGCAGTACTTC
TRBJ1-2	-	TRBV3-1/TRBV3-2	-	CASSQDRDGYTF	TGTGCCAGCAGCCAAGACAGGGACGGCTACACCTTC
TRBJ2-5	-	TRBV19	-	CASSTRSWAGETQYF	TGTGCCAGTAGTACCCGCTCTTGGGCCGGAGAGACCCAGTACTTC
TRBJ1-2	-	TRBV6-5	-	CASSYYFAAGYTF	TGTGCCAGCAGTTACTACTTTGCCGCGGGCTACACCTTC
TRBJ2-6	-	TRBV7-8	once	CASSLGLFSGANVLTF	TGTGCCAGCAGCTTAGGGTTATTTTCCGGGGCCAACGTCCTGACTTTC
TRBJ1-5	-	TRBV18	-	CASFEGSNQPQHF	TGTGCCAGCTTCGAGGGGAGCAATCAGCCCCAGCATTTT
TRBJ1-5	-	TRBV18	-	CASSPQGTLNQPQHF	TGTGCCAGCTCACCACAGGGAACCCTCAATCAGCCCCAGCATTTT
TRBJ2-7	-	TRBV11-1	-	CASSPSRYEQYF	TGTGCCAGCAGCCCCTCTCGCTACGAGCAGTACTTC
TRBJ1-2	TRBD1	TRBV5-1	-	CASSSGQGDYGYTF	TGCGCCAGCAGCTCCGGACAGGGGGATTATGGCTACACCTTC
TRBJ1-1	-	TRBV10-1	-	CASSEVAGTEAFF	TGCGCCAGCAGTGAGGTGGCGGGAACTGAAGCTTTCTTT
TRBJ1-2	TRBD1	TRBV7-8	-	CASSVDRGDYGYTF	TGTGCCAGCAGCGTAGACAGGGGAGACTATGGCTACACCTTC
TRBJ1-1	-	TRBV5-6	-	CASSLLFRSEAFF	TGTGCCAGCAGCCTCCTGTTCCGTTCCGAAGCTTTCTTT
TRBJ2-5	-	TRBV5-1	once	CASSLSSGGGKTQYF	TGCGCCAGCAGCTTAAGCTCAGGGGGAGGAAAGACCCAGTACTTC